This section outlines one T cell receptor beta chain sequence together with its context. This sample stems from a study of blood T cell repertoires in COVID-19. Study information: The cDNA or gDNA used as material had been derived from T cells, B-cell-depleted T cells, or PBMCs.

Germline V gene data show CDR1 as SGHRS and CDR2 as YFSETQ. This CDR3 region has 17 residues. Germline trimming cut 4 bases from V and 4 bases from J; bases unmatched to any gene: 10. TCRdb keeps only in-frame clones here, not all; method: immunoSEQ multiplex PCR. Among around 26,000 clones, around 82% were seen once, and the ten largest hold about 1.8%. The V gene is TRBV5-1, the J gene TRBJ2-2; 10 bases map to TRBD1. This clonotype originated in a man older than 75 with active or convalescent COVID-19. Sequencing used peripheral blood. The CDR3 protein is CASSKPTGTGATGELFF. The CDR3, as DNA: TGCGCCAGCAGCAAGCCGACCGGGACAGGGGCCACCGGGGAGCTGTTTTTT.